This is a list of T cell receptor beta chains from one sample in a study of shared clonotypes between healthy human individuals. Method: immunoSEQ multiplex PCR; TCRdb's copy keeps in-frame clones and lacks some. The table has about 510,000 clones, 70% to 80% seen once. The sequenced sample consisted of PBMCs. Receptors were obtained from a woman aged 40 to 55 in good health. Some clones in this sample may be carry-over from other donors' samples. Each CDR3 is given with its conserved first and last residue.

CDR3 protein: CASSLVGGGPDTQYF; V gene: TRBV5-1; J gene: TRBJ2-3
CDR3 protein: CASSYSPGDTIYF; V gene: TRBV6-6; J gene: TRBJ1-3
CDR3 protein: CASSEWGGGDGELFF; V gene: TRBV10-2; J gene: TRBJ2-2
CDR3 protein: CSVRGQPTLGANVLTF; V gene: TRBV29-1; J gene: TRBJ2-6
CDR3 protein: CASSQDRTENTEAFF; V gene: TRBV4-2; J gene: TRBJ1-1
CDR3 protein: CASSPTGNHYEQYF; V gene: TRBV7-2; J gene: TRBJ2-7
CDR3 protein: CSATPADTQYF; V gene: TRBV20-1; J gene: TRBJ2-3
CDR3 protein: CASSLGGRWEAFF; V gene: TRBV7-8; J gene: TRBJ1-1
CDR3 protein: CASRSSGRPTDTQYF; V gene: TRBV27; J gene: TRBJ2-3
CDR3 protein: CASSPGLQQYF; V gene: TRBV7-6; J gene: TRBJ2-7
CDR3 protein: CASRPGLAGVHYEQYF; V gene: TRBV28; J gene: TRBJ2-7
CDR3 protein: CASRDRGRYDTEAFF; V gene: TRBV28; J gene: TRBJ1-1
CDR3 protein: CAWSVGAGNEQFF; V gene: TRBV30; J gene: TRBJ2-1
CDR3 protein: CASSMRTGSFTNEKLFF; V gene: TRBV19; J gene: TRBJ1-4
CDR3 protein: CASSLGGDRISNTEAFF; V gene: TRBV28; J gene: TRBJ1-1
CDR3 protein: CASSLVGSGNTGELFF; V gene: TRBV7-8; J gene: TRBJ2-2
CDR3 protein: CAISEGANYEQYF; V gene: TRBV10-3; J gene: TRBJ2-7
CDR3 protein: CASSLSVGAENQPQHF; V gene: TRBV28; J gene: TRBJ1-5
CDR3 protein: CASSLEGRPPYYEQYF; V gene: TRBV28; J gene: TRBJ2-7
CDR3 protein: CASRRDRGFAGELFF; V gene: TRBV28; J gene: TRBJ2-2
CDR3 protein: CASSSPPQGGTNTGELFF; V gene: TRBV7-2; J gene: TRBJ2-2
CDR3 protein: CASSLDSREQFF; V gene: TRBV18; J gene: TRBJ2-1
CDR3 protein: CASSFGTVYNEQFF; V gene: TRBV7-9; J gene: TRBJ2-1
CDR3 protein: CASSLVGSGSLSYNEQFF; V gene: TRBV11-2; J gene: TRBJ2-1
CDR3 protein: CASSYERVTGSGNTIYF; V gene: TRBV5-4; J gene: TRBJ1-3
CDR3 protein: CASSNQPRRPSEKLFF; V gene: TRBV28; J gene: TRBJ1-4
CDR3 protein: CASSPSVAGQSSYEQYF; V gene: TRBV18; J gene: TRBJ2-7
CDR3 protein: CASSPDGGYGYTF; V gene: TRBV18; J gene: TRBJ1-2
CDR3 protein: CASSEIGLSSTDTQYF; V gene: TRBV25-1; J gene: TRBJ2-3
CDR3 protein: CASSLALGDQPQHF; V gene: TRBV5-1; J gene: TRBJ1-5
CDR3 protein: CASSLSSRGYTDTQYF; V gene: TRBV7-9; J gene: TRBJ2-3
CDR3 protein: CASSESSGIRGNEQFF; V gene: TRBV18; J gene: TRBJ2-1
CDR3 protein: CASSLDWGGQPQHF; V gene: TRBV11-2; J gene: TRBJ1-5
CDR3 protein: CSASGSETQYF; V gene: TRBV20-1; J gene: TRBJ2-5
CDR3 protein: CASSETSDTGELFF; V gene: TRBV6-1; J gene: TRBJ2-2
CDR3 protein: CASSTGPNRVDTQYF; V gene: TRBV18; J gene: TRBJ2-3
CDR3 protein: CASSLTTRGRDGYTF; V gene: TRBV4-3; J gene: TRBJ1-2
CDR3 protein: CASSQDPRVGKKQYF; V gene: TRBV4-3; J gene: TRBJ2-7
CDR3 protein: CASRPTQGDQPQHF; V gene: TRBV28; J gene: TRBJ1-5
CDR3 protein: CAWTRGPGLGGLTQYF; V gene: TRBV30; J gene: TRBJ2-5
CDR3 protein: CASSSRDYGYTF; V gene: TRBV6-5; J gene: TRBJ1-2
CDR3 protein: CASSMGLEYEQYF; V gene: TRBV7-2; J gene: TRBJ2-7
CDR3 protein: CASSALRTDTQYF; V gene: TRBV25-1; J gene: TRBJ2-3
CDR3 protein: CASSNDRGRTEAFF; V gene: TRBV19; J gene: TRBJ1-1
CDR3 protein: CASSRGGNQPQHF; V gene: TRBV6-5; J gene: TRBJ1-5
CDR3 protein: CASSPRTSGSVDTQYF; V gene: TRBV18; J gene: TRBJ2-3
CDR3 protein: CASSLAPGGAYEQYF; V gene: TRBV11-1; J gene: TRBJ2-7
CDR3 protein: CASSYAGGENYGYTF; V gene: TRBV6-5; J gene: TRBJ1-2
CDR3 protein: CASSFTSGTTDTQYF; V gene: TRBV7-6; J gene: TRBJ2-3